This note documents a single T cell receptor beta chain sequence. This specimen belongs to a study of shared clonotypes between healthy human individuals. Profiled with immunoSEQ multiplex PCR; TCRdb holds only in-frame clones, not every one. The table shows about 600,000 clones, with around 97% occurring only once. Material for sequencing was naive CD4+ T cells sorted from blood. Regarding subset: CD45RA+ positively selected. The sequence derives from a woman aged 25 to 39 in good health.

The CDR3 nucleotides read TGCGCCAGCAGCCAAGATGTGGGGGCGGGTTTATGGCAGTACTTC. Protein sequence: CASSQDVGAGLWQYF. The J gene is TRBJ2-7, the V gene TRBV4-1, with D possibly matching TRBD1 (6 bases). The CDR3 is 15 residues long. In germline, CDR1 is MGHRA, CDR2 YSYEKL. V lost 0 bases to trimming and J lost 9 bases, with 18 bases between them.